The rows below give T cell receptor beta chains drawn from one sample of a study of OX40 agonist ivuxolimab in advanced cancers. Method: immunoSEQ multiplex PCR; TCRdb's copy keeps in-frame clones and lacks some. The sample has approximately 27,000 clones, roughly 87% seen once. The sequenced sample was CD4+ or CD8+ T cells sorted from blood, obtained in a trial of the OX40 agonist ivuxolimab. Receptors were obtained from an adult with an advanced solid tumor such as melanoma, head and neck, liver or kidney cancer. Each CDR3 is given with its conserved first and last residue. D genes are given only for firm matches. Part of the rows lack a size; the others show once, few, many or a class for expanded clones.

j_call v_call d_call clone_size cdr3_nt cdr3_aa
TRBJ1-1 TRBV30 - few TGTGCCTTCGGGGAGGGAGCCCCTGAAGCTTTCTTT CAFGEGAPEAFF
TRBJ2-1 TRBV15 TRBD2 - TGTGCCACCAGCGTCCTCCCGGGGGGGACGGAATACAATGAGCAGTTCTTC CATSVLPGGTEYNEQFF
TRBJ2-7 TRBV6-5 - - TGTGCCAGCAGGCCGGGGTTCACCTACGAGCAGTACTTC CASRPGFTYEQYF
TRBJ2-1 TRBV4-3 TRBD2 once TGCGCCAGCAGCCAAGGGACTAGCGGGGCCTACAATGAGCAGTTCTTC CASSQGTSGAYNEQFF
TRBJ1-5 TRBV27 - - TGTGCCAGCAGTTTCGCGGGGGCCTACAATCAGCCCCAGCATTTT CASSFAGAYNQPQHF
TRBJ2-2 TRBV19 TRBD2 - TGTGCCAGTAGCAACCCGGGACTAGCGGGAGGGCCTTACACCGGGGAGCTGTTTTTT CASSNPGLAGGPYTGELFF
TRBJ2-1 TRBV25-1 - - TGTGCCAGCAGTGAGTCCGGGGATGGTGAGCAGTTCTTC CASSESGDGEQFF
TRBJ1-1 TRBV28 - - TGTGCCAGCAGCTGGCCATTGGGACGGAAGAACACTGAAGCTTTCTTT CASSWPLGRKNTEAFF
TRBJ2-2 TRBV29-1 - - TGCAGCGTTGCAGGATTGGGGACCGGGGAGCTGTTTTTT CSVAGLGTGELFF
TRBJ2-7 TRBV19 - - TGTGCCAGTAGTATTTCGCGCGGGGTCTACGAGCAGTACTTC CASSISRGVYEQYF
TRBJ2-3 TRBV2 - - TGTGCCAGCAGTGATGATTCGAGCACAGATACGCAGTATTTT CASSDDSSTDTQYF
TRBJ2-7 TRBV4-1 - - TGCGCCAGCAGCCAAGATGGGGCTAGCTACGAGCAGTACTTC CASSQDGASYEQYF
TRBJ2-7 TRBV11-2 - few TGTGCCAGCAGCTGGGGCGGATCAGCCTACGAGCAGTACTTC CASSWGGSAYEQYF
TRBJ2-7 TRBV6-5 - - TGTGCCAGCAGTCCGGACGGGATCTACGAGCAGTACTTC CASSPDGIYEQYF
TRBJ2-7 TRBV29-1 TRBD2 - TGCAGTGGGACTAGCGGGACCTACGAGCAGTACTTC CSGTSGTYEQYF
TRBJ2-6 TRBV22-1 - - TGTCCTGGGAGGAAAGCCAGCGAACAAAGTCGGGCCAACGTCCTGACTTTC CPGRKASEQSRANVLTF
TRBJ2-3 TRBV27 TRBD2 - TGTGCCAGCAGTTTAGCTAGCGGGAGTTTAGATACGCAGTATTTT CASSLASGSLDTQYF